The present T cell receptor beta chain was sequenced within a study of blood T cell repertoires in COVID-19. The wider study: There were acute and convalescent COVID-19 samples, and they came from the United States, Italy and Spain. PBMCs, B-cell-depleted T cells, or T cells were the source of the cDNA or gDNA that made up the material.

In the original analysis: Estimates of nucleated cell counts were drawn from the amplification of reference gene primers. The table came from immunoSEQ multiplex PCR; TCRdb's copy has only in-frame clones and leaves some out. The V and J calls and clone size are taken from that table; D and trimming were inferred from the DNA. The table records 75,000 to 100,000 clones, around nine tenths of them present only once. Germline values: CDR1 PRHDT, CDR2 FYEKMQ (reference sequence). Deletions cut 5 bases from V and 5 bases from J, with 12 bases between. This CDR3 is built from 13 residues. The sequence came from a man of 80 years or more with acute or convalescent COVID-19. Sequenced sample: peripheral blood. The chain combines TRBV13 with TRBJ2-5, with D perhaps matching TRBD1 (5 bases). The CDR3 sequence is CASSQTTVETQYF. CDR3 DNA sequence: TGTGCCAGCAGCCAGACGACAGTGGAGACCCAGTACTTC.